The source of this TCR beta chain is a study of T cell repertoires in cytomegalovirus infection. At the level of the study: TCR beta signatures that were public indicated CMV infection and matching HLA type.

This clonotype occurred many times. Its specificity is not known. Broader study findings: What dominated the ex vivo response were HLA-C-restricted CMV-specific TCR beta clonotypes. There were carriers of CMV plus the relevant HLA, and cumulative public TCR beta family frequency identified them.

TCRdb processed the reads anew with MiXCR; each CDR3 protein has one entry. The sample lists approximately 76,000 distinct CDR3 sequences; about 3.8% were seen once. Germline-derived CDR1 and CDR2 are MDHEN and SYDVKM. The length of the CDR3 is 12 residues. The ends were cut back, 3 bases at V and 9 bases at J, with 11 bases in the middle. The chain uses TRBV28 and TRBJ1-1; D uncertain. The sequenced sample consisted of PBMCs. This TCR was recovered from a human donor in good health (CMV status not recorded). Some clones in this sample may be carry-over from other donors' samples. CDR3 bases: TGTGCCAGCAGTTTGTGGGGAGATCAAGCTTTCTTT. This translates into CASSLWGDQAFF.